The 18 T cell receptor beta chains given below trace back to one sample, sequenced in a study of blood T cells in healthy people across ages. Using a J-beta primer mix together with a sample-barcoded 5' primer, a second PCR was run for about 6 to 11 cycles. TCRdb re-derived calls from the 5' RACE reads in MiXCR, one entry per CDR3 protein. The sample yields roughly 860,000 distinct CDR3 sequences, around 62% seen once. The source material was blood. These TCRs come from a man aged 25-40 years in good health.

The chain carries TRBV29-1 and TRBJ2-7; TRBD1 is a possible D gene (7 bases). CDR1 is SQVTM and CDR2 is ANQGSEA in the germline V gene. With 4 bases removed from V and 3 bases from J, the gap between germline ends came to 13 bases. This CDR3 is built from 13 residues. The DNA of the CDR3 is TGCAGCGTTGGTTCAGGGGGGAGCTACGAGCAGTACTTC. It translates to CSVGSGGSYEQYF.

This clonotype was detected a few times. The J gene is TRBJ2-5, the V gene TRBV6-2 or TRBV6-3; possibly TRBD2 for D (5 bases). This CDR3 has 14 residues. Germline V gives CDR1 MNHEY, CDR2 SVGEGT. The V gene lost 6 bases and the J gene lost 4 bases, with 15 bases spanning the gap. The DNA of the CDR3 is TGTGCCAGCAGCCCGATCGGGGTACGAGAGACCCAGTACTTC. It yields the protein CASSPIGVRETQYF.

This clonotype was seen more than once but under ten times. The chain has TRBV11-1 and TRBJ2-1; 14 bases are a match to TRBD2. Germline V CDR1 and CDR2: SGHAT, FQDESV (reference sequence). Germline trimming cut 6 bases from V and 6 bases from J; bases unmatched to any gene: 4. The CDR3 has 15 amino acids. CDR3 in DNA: TGTGCCAGCAGTTGGACTAGCGGGGGGTTCAATGAGCAGTTCTTC. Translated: CASSWTSGGFNEQFF.

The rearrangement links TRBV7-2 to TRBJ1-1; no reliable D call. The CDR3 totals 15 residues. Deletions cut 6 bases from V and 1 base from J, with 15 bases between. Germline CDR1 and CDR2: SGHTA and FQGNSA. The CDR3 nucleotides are TGTGCCAGCAGGGTGGGAGGGATGTCGAACACTGAAGCTTTCTTT. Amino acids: CASRVGGMSNTEAFF.

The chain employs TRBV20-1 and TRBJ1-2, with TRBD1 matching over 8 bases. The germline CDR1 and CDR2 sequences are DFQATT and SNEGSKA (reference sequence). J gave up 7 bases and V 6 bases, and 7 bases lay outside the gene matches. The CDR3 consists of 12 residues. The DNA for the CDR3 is TGCAGTGCACCCGGACAGGGTCGTGGCTACACCTTC. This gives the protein CSAPGQGRGYTF.

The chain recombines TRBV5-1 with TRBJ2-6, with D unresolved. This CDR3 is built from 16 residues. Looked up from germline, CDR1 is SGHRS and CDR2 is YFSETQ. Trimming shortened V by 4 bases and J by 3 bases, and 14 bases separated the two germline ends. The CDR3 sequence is CASSLRAPDGANVLTF. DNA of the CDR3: TGCGCCAGCAGCCTACGGGCCCCGGATGGGGCCAACGTCCTGACTTTC.

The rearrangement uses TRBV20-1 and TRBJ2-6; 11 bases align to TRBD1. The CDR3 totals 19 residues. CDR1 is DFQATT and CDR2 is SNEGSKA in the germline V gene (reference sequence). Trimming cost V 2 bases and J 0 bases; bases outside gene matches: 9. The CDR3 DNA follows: TGCAGTGCTAGATCGGACAGGGGGCGATATCGCTCTGGGGCCAACGTCCTGACTTTC. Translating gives CSARSDRGRYRSGANVLTF.

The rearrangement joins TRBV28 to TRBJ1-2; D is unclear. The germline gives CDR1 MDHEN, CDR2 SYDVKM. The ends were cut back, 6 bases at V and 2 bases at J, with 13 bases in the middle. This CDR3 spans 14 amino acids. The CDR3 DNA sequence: TGTGCCAGCAGGGAAAGGACGAGAAACTATGGCTACACCTTC. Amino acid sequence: CASRERTRNYGYTF.

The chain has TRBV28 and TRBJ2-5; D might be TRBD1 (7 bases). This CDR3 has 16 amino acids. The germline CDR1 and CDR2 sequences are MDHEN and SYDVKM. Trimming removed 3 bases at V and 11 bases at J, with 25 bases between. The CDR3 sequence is CASSFYGTEHTRGQYF. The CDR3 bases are TGTGCCAGCAGTTTTTACGGGACAGAACATACTCGGGGGCAGTACTTC.

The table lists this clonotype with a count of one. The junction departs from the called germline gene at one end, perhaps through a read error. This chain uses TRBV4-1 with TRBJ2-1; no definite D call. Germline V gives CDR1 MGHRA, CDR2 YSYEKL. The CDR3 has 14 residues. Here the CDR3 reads CAGSQDDFVSEQFF. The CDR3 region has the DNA TGCGCCGGCAGCCAAGATGATTTTGTAAGTGAGCAGTTCTTC.

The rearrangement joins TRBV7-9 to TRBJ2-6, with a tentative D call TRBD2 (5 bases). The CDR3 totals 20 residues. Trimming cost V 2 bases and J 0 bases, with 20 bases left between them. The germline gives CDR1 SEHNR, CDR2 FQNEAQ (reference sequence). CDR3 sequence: CASSLTRSGELSSGANVLTF. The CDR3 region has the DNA TGTGCCAGCAGCTTAACGCGGTCCGGGGAGCTGAGCTCTGGGGCCAACGTCCTGACTTTC.

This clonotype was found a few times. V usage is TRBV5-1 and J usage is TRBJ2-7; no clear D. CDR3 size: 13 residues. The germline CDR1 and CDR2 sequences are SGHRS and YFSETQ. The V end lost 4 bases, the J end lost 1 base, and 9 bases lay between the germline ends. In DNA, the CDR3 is TGCGCCAGCAGCCCCCTGCGGTCCTACGAGCAGTACTTC. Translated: CASSPLRSYEQYF.

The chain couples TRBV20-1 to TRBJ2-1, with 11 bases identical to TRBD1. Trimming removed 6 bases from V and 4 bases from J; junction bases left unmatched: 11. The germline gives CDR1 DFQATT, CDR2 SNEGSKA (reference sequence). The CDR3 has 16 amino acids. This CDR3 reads CSAPTPDRGPYNEQFF. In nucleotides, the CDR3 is TGCAGTGCCCCAACCCCGGACAGGGGGCCATACAATGAGCAGTTCTTC.

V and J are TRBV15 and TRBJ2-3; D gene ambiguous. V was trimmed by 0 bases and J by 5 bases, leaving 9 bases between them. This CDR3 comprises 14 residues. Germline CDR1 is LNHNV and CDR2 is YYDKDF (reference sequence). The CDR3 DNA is TGTGCCACCAGCAGAGATCTGCGGAGAGATACGCAGTATTTT. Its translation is CATSRDLRRDTQYF. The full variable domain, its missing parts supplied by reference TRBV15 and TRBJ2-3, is DAMVIQNPRYQVTQFGKPVTLSCSQTLNHNVMYWYQQKSSQAPKLLFHYYDKDFNNEADTPDNFQSRRPNTSFCFLDIRSPGLGDTAMYLCATSRDLRRDTQYFGPGTRLTVL.

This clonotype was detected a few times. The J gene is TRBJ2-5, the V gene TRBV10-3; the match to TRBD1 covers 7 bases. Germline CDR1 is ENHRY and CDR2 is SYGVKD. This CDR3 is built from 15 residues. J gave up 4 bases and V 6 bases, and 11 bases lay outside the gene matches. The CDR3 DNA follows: TGTGCCATCAGCCGGACCCGGGACAGATTAGAGACCCAGTACTTC. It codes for CAISRTRDRLETQYF.

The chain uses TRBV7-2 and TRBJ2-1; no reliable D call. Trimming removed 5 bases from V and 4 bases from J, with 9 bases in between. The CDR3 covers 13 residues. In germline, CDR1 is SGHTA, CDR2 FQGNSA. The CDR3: CASSPRMYNEQFF. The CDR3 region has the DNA TGTGCCAGCAGCCCACGCATGTACAATGAGCAGTTCTTC.

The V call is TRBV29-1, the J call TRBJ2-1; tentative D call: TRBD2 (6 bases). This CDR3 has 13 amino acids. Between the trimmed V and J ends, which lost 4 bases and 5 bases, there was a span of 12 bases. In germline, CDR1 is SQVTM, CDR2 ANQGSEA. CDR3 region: CSVGRASDNEQFF. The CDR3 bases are TGCAGCGTTGGGCGGGCTAGCGACAATGAGCAGTTCTTC.

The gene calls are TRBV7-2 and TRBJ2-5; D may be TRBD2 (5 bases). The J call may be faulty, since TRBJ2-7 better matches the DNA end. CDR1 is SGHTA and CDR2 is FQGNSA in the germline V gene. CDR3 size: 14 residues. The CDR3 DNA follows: TGTGCCAGCAGCCCACTAGGAAAGAAAAGCGAGCAGTACTTC. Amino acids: CASSPLGKKSEQYF.